Presented here are 18 T cell receptor beta chains from one specimen sequenced in a study of shared clonotypes between healthy human individuals. The data were produced by immunoSEQ multiplex PCR, yet TCRdb's version contains in-frame clones alone and is incomplete. The table has roughly 1,100,000 clones, around 76% seen once. The sequencing sample was made of memory CD4+ T cells sorted from blood. Subset here: CD45RA-negative fraction. These receptors all stem from a man aged 18 to 35 in good health.

The chain couples TRBV7-2 to TRBJ1-1; TRBD1 agrees at 12 bases. J lost 5 bases, V lost 2 bases, and 9 bases had no gene match. CDR3 length: 17 residues. Looked up from germline, CDR1 is SGHTA and CDR2 is FQGNSA. The CDR3, as DNA: TGTGCCAGCAGCTTATTAAGTTGGGACAGGGGGCGAACTGAAGCTTTCTTT. The encoded protein is CASSLLSWDRGRTEAFF.

The chain has TRBV5-1 and TRBJ2-1; weak D call: TRBD2 (5 bases). The CDR3 is made up of 17 amino acids. CDR1 is SGHRS, CDR2 YFSETQ, per germline. V was trimmed by 3 bases and J by 6 bases, leaving 22 bases between them. CDR3 sequence reads: CASSSAGRSSWGNEQFF. Written as DNA, the CDR3 is TGCGCCAGCAGCTCCGCAGGCCGTTCTAGCTGGGGCAATGAGCAGTTCTTC.

The chain uses TRBV18 and TRBJ1-1, with 11 bases that match TRBD1. This CDR3 is 16 amino acids long. J was trimmed by 0 bases and V by 3 bases; bases with no gene match: 3. The germline gives CDR1 KGHSH, CDR2 LQKENI. This chain's CDR3 is CASSPGTGGMNTEAFF. CDR3 coding DNA: TGTGCCAGCTCACCTGGGACAGGGGGAATGAACACTGAAGCTTTCTTT.

This chain joins TRBV7-9 and TRBJ1-1, with D perhaps TRBD1 (5 bases). Germline CDR1 and CDR2: SEHNR and FQNEAQ (reference sequence). V dropped 4 bases and J dropped 0 bases, with 6 bases sitting between them. The CDR3 length is 13 residues. DNA of the CDR3: TGTGCCAGCAGCTGGGACCTGAACACTGAAGCTTTCTTT. This translates into CASSWDLNTEAFF.

In this sample, this clone turned up once. This sequence joins TRBV4-2 and TRBJ1-2; D is ambiguous. The V end lost 4 bases, the J end lost 4 bases, and 10 bases lay between the germline ends. Germline loops: CDR1 LGHNA, CDR2 YNFKEQ. The CDR3 runs 13 residues. The CDR3 is CASSRDQGYGYTF. DNA of the CDR3: TGTGCCAGCAGCCGCGATCAAGGCTATGGCTACACCTTC.

The V and J genes are TRBV7-8 and TRBJ1-3; TRBD1 matches 11 bases. The CDR3 is made up of 19 amino acids. In germline, CDR1 is SGHVS, CDR2 FQNEAQ. With V trimmed by 5 bases and J by 4 bases, 16 bases remained unmatched. CDR3 DNA: TGTGCCAGCAGCCCCCTCAGGCGGGGGACAGGGGGAAACGGAAACACCATATATTTT. Protein product: CASSPLRRGTGGNGNTIYF.

This chain connects TRBV2 to TRBJ1-6, with TRBD1 matching 8 bases. This CDR3 contains 15 residues. Unmatched junction bases numbered 7, after V lost 6 bases and J lost 6 bases. Germline assignment: CDR1 SNHLY and CDR2 FYNNEI. CDR3 bases: TGTGCCAGCAGGATGAGACAGGGGAGTAATTCACCCCTCCACTTT. It encodes CASRMRQGSNSPLHF.

V is TRBV15 and J is TRBJ1-2; D is unclear. Germline-derived CDR1 and CDR2 are LNHNV and YYDKDF (reference sequence). V lost 1 base and J lost 0, with 12 bases in between. The length of the CDR3 is 16 residues. The CDR3 bases are TGTGCCACCAGCAGAGGGGGATCCACCTCTAACTATGGCTACACCTTC. Translating it yields CATSRGGSTSNYGYTF.

In this sample, this clone turned up a few times. The V and J genes are TRBV19 and TRBJ1-1, with TRBD1 matching 7 bases. V was pared by 4 bases and J by 5 bases, with 7 bases of the junction left unmatched. CDR1 LNHDA and CDR2 SQIVND come from the germline V gene (reference sequence). This CDR3 has 14 residues. The CDR3 nucleotides are TGTGCCAGTAGTAGGCAGGGGGTGAGTACTGAAGCTTTCTTT. Its translation: CASSRQGVSTEAFF.

This clone appeared once. Other DNA sequences in the sample encode the same CDR3. This chain connects TRBV7-2 to TRBJ2-7, with D unclear. Germline CDR1 is SGHTA and CDR2 is FQGNSA. Trimming took off 2 bases at V and 0 bases at J, with 2 bases between the two ends. CDR3 length: 12 amino acids. CDR3 region: CASSLSSYEQYF. The CDR3 nucleotides read TGTGCCAGCAGCTTATCCTCCTACGAGCAGTACTTC.

The table lists this clone with a count of one. The J gene is TRBJ2-7, the V gene TRBV7-2; TRBD2 agrees at 11 bases. This CDR3 comprises 14 residues. Germline CDR1 and CDR2: SGHTA and FQGNSA. V lost 6 bases to trimming and J lost 6 bases; unmatched junction nucleotides: 7. The CDR3 region has the DNA TGTGCCAGCAGTCAACTAGCGGGAGTCAGCGAGCAGTACTTC. As protein: CASSQLAGVSEQYF.

V gene TRBV10-1 combines with J gene TRBJ2-3, with 9 bases identical to TRBD2. V gave up 8 bases and J gave up 5 bases; unmatched junction bases: 5. This CDR3 comprises 13 residues. The germline gives CDR1 WNHNN, CDR2 SYGVQD (reference sequence). CDR3: CASAGTSRDTQYF. CDR3 in DNA: TGCGCCAGCGCCGGGACTAGCCGAGATACGCAGTATTTT.

The chain has TRBV19 and TRBJ1-5, with 8 bases that match TRBD1. The CDR3 loop spans 19 amino acids. The germline V gene has CDR1 LNHDA and CDR2 SQIVND (reference sequence). Trimming took 4 bases from V and 0 from J; bases not matched to a gene: 14. The DNA of the CDR3 is TGTGCCAGTAGTAGACCGCCGGGACAGGATTTTTATAGCAATCAGCCCCAGCATTTT. It specifies CASSRPPGQDFYSNQPQHF.

A single count supports this clone. V gene TRBV19 combines with J gene TRBJ2-2; 10 bases agree with TRBD2. The J segment lost 7 bases and the V segment lost 5 bases, leaving 10 bases of the junction unmatched. The germline gives CDR1 LNHDA, CDR2 SQIVND (reference sequence). The CDR3 is 16 residues long. CDR3 loop: CASSSRLAGGVGELFF. The CDR3, as DNA: TGTGCCAGTAGTTCCCGACTAGCGGGCGGGGTCGGGGAGCTGTTTTTT.

Note on this clone: The germline gene is not matched at one end of the junction; a read error may be the cause. The rearrangement uses TRBV7-7 and TRBJ2-5, with D perhaps assigned TRBD1 or TRBD2 (5 bases each). Germline V gene data show CDR1 as SSHAT and CDR2 as FNYEAQ (reference sequence). This CDR3 contains 13 residues. The CDR3 nucleotides read TGTGCTAGCAGCTTGGGACCACAAGAGACCCAGTACTTC. Translation gives CASSLGPQETQYF. Filled out from reference TRBV7-7 and TRBJ2-5, the complete variable domain reads GAGVSQSPRYKVTKRGQDVTLRCDPISSHATLYWYQQALGQGPEFLTYFNYEAQPDKSGLPSDRFSAERPEGSISTLTIQRTEQRDSAMYRCASSLGPQETQYFGPGTRLLVL.

This clone appeared a single time. V is TRBV7-2 and J is TRBJ2-5; D might be TRBD2 (5 bases). CDR1 and CDR2 from the germline V gene are SGHTA and FQGNSA. V was trimmed by 5 bases and J by 9 bases, leaving 10 bases between them. The CDR3 is 11 residues long. CDR3 protein: CASSPPGAQYF. For the CDR3, the DNA is TGTGCCAGCAGCCCCCCCGGGGCCCAGTACTTC.

The chain's CDR3 is CAWPRGGVYGYTF. CDR3 DNA sequence: TGTGCCTGGCCTCGAGGGGGGGTCTATGGCTACACCTTC. This chain connects TRBV30 to TRBJ1-2; weak D call: TRBD1 (6 bases). The CDR3 totals 13 residues. In germline, CDR1 is GTSNPN, CDR2 SVGIG (reference sequence). With 5 bases removed from V and 4 bases from J, the gap between germline ends came to 14 bases.

CDR3 amino acids: CAIPGPGKTLHF. CDR3 DNA: TGTGCCATTCCGGGACCTGGGAAGACCCTCCACTTT. The rearrangement uses TRBV2 and TRBJ1-6; a possible D gene is TRBD1 (5 bases). CDR3 length: 12 residues. CDR1 and CDR2 (germline): SNHLY, FYNNEI. Trimming pared 10 bases from V and 14 bases from J, leaving 18 bases between. Looking up the rest from reference TRBV2 and TRBJ1-6 gives the full variable domain: EPEVTQTPSHQVTQMGQEVILRCVPISNHLYFYWYRQILGQKVEFLVSFYNNEISEKSEIFDDQFSVERPDGSNFTLKIRSTKLEDSAMYFCAIPGPGKTLHFGNGTRLTVT.